This TCR beta chain was sequenced in a study of regulatory T cells in long-lasting Graves disease. Time point given: persistent/refractory GD, antithyroid drugs over 5 years with positive TRAb. PBMC-derived RNA was used for the TCR library. Germline CDR1 and CDR2: LNHNV and YYDKDF (reference sequence). Trimming stripped 2 bases from V and 0 bases from J, with 14 bases between. This CDR3 is 17 amino acids long. Arm-PCR of CDR3 regions and iRepertoire HTBI primers were used to build TCR beta libraries. TCRdb recomputed calls from the multiplex PCR reads with MiXCR, one row per CDR3 protein. The sample yields 360,000 or so distinct CDR3 sequences, less than 30% seen once.

The sequence was collected from a woman aged 40 to 50 with Graves disease. Here the sequenced sample was peripheral blood mononuclear cells (PBMCs), taken when the disease was refractory, from a patient treated with antithyroid drugs. The chain has TRBV15 and TRBJ1-3, with TRBD1 as a possible D gene (5 bases). The CDR3 DNA reads as TGTGCCACCAGCAGACTTGGGGGGAGTCTCTCTGGAAACACCATATATTTT. This gives the protein CATSRLGGSLSGNTIYF.